The next 32 T cell receptor beta chains were all read from a single sample in a study of PD-L1 blockade in urothelial cancer. TCRdb's table, derived via immunoSEQ multiplex PCR, lists solely in-frame clones and lacks some. The repertoire holds some 120,000 clones, around 88% seen once, with about 2.4% in the top ten. Indicated time point: peripheral blood 6 weeks after treatment start. The source material was PBMCs, sampled around atezolizumab (anti-PD-L1) treatment. These receptors all come from a man in his fifties or sixties with urothelial cancer.

The V gene is TRBV19, the J gene TRBJ1-5, with 11 bases aligning to TRBD1. The CDR3 has 15 residues. Germline V gene sequence: CDR1 LNHDA, CDR2 SQIVND (reference sequence). Unmatched junction bases numbered 5, after V lost 5 bases and J lost 5 bases. CDR3 protein: CASSPGQGAYQPQHF. The CDR3 DNA is TGTGCCAGTAGTCCAGGACAGGGGGCCTATCAGCCCCAGCATTTT.

The chain joins TRBV19 to TRBJ2-2; possible D gene TRBD1, 6 bases. There are 15 residues in the CDR3. Trimming took off 3 bases at V and 4 bases at J, with 12 bases between the two ends. The germline V gene has CDR1 LNHDA and CDR2 SQIVND (reference sequence). This CDR3 reads CASSMLDRLTGELFF. The CDR3 DNA reads as TGTGCCAGTAGTATGTTGGACAGACTCACCGGGGAGCTGTTTTTT.

The CDR3: CATSRGHRFSAGGGGYNEQFF. In DNA form, the CDR3 reads TGTGCCACCAGCAGAGGTCATAGGTTCTCAGCGGGAGGAGGAGGGTACAATGAGCAGTTCTTC. The V gene is TRBV15, the J gene TRBJ2-1; 9 bases are a match to TRBD2. V lost 1 base, J lost 4 bases, and 20 bases stayed unmatched. The CDR3 consists of 21 residues. Germline CDR1 is LNHNV and CDR2 is YYDKDF (reference sequence).

The rearrangement links TRBV4-1 to TRBJ2-5; tentative D call: TRBD1 (6 bases). The CDR3 has 13 residues. Trimming pared 4 bases from V and 1 base from J, leaving 7 bases between. Looked up from germline, CDR1 is MGHRA and CDR2 is YSYEKL. CDR3 nucleotides: TGCGCCAGCAGCCGGGACACCCAAGAGACCCAGTACTTC. Amino acids: CASSRDTQETQYF.

The chain has TRBV6-1 and TRBJ1-2; no clear D. The germline gives CDR1 MNHNS, CDR2 SASEGT. The CDR3 totals 13 residues. The ends were cut back, 2 bases at V and 6 bases at J, with 10 bases in the middle. Written as DNA, the CDR3 is TGTGCCAGCAGTGAATATGGTAAGCATGGCTACACCTTC. Residues: CASSEYGKHGYTF.

With respect to this clone: The same CDR3 arises from other DNA sequences in this sample as well. This rearrangement joins TRBV5-1 to TRBJ2-1, with D perhaps TRBD1 (5 bases). The length of the CDR3 is 13 residues. CDR1 SGHRS and CDR2 YFSETQ come from the germline V gene. The V end was cut by 0 bases, the J end by 7 bases, with 8 bases between. The CDR3 here is CASSLDRLNEQFF. Written as DNA, the CDR3 is TGCGCCAGCAGCTTGGACAGGTTAAATGAGCAGTTCTTC.

This chain connects TRBV7-9 to TRBJ2-1, with D uncertain. CDR1 and CDR2 from the germline V gene are SEHNR and FQNEAQ (reference sequence). The CDR3 totals 16 residues. Trimming stripped 5 bases from V and 0 bases from J, with 14 bases between. Here the CDR3 DNA reads TGTGCCAGCAGCCCCCCCCATACAAGCTCCTACAATGAGCAGTTCTTC. Translated: CASSPPHTSSYNEQFF.

This chain joins TRBV4-1 and TRBJ1-4, with no clear D. CDR3 length: 16 residues. V was clipped by 4 bases and J by 4 bases, with 16 bases between them. Per the germline V gene, CDR1 is MGHRA and CDR2 is YSYEKL. The DNA of the CDR3 is TGCGCCAGCAGCCCGAAAGGGAGGGATGGTAATGAAAAACTGTTTTTT. The encoded protein is CASSPKGRDGNEKLFF.

The chain combines TRBV4-2 with TRBJ2-7, with no clear D. The CDR3 consists of 14 residues. Germline CDR1 and CDR2: LGHNA and YNFKEQ. Trimming took off 0 bases at V and 3 bases at J, with 9 bases between the two ends. In DNA, the CDR3 is TGTGCCAGCAGCCAAGATTTAGTAATCTACGAGCAGTACTTC. Its translation: CASSQDLVIYEQYF.

The sample holds one count of this clone. The chain joins TRBV5-4 to TRBJ1-2; unclear D gene. This CDR3 spans 11 amino acids. Trimming removed 2 bases from V and 4 bases from J, with 3 bases in between. Germline-derived CDR1 and CDR2 are SGHNT and YYREEE (reference sequence). The CDR3 DNA reads TGTGCCAGCAGCTTCAGCTATGGCTACACCTTC. Protein sequence: CASSFSYGYTF. Full variable domain (rest looked up from reference TRBV5-4 and TRBJ1-2): ETGVTQSPTHLIKTRGQQVTLRCSSQSGHNTVSWYQQALGQGPQFIFQYYREEENGRGNFPPRFSGLQFPNYSSELNVNALELDDSALYLCASSFSYGYTFGSGTRLTVV.

This chain links TRBV5-5 with TRBJ1-2; possibly TRBD1 for D (6 bases). The CDR3 is made up of 15 amino acids. The germline V gene encodes CDR1 SGHKS and CDR2 YYEKEE (reference sequence). The V end lost 0 bases, the J end lost 4 bases, and 13 bases lay between the germline ends. The CDR3 DNA reads as TGTGCCAGCAGCTTGGATCGTGGGGGCCCCTATGGCTACACCTTC. This codes for CASSLDRGGPYGYTF.

The chain recombines TRBV7-2 with TRBJ1-3; 8 bases align to TRBD1. The CDR3 has 16 residues. Per the germline V gene, CDR1 is SGHTA and CDR2 is FQGNSA. Germline trimming cut 5 bases from V and 0 bases from J; bases unmatched to any gene: 6. As DNA, the CDR3 is TGTGCCAGCAGCCCACAGGGGGGAACCTCTGGAAACACCATATATTTT. This translates into CASSPQGGTSGNTIYF. Full variable domain (rest looked up from reference TRBV7-2 and TRBJ1-3): GAGVSQSPSNKVTEKGKDVELRCDPISGHTALYWYRQSLGQGLEFLIYFQGNSAPDKSGLPSDRFSAERTGGSVSTLTIQRTQQEDSAVYLCASSPQGGTSGNTIYFGEGSWLTVV.

The chain carries TRBV7-2 and TRBJ2-2; tentatively, D is TRBD1 (7 bases). Trimming removed 8 bases from V and 4 bases from J, with 17 bases in between. CDR3 length equals 15 residues. Germline loops: CDR1 SGHTA, CDR2 FQGNSA. The CDR3 sequence: CASPTGGTVTGELFF. The CDR3 region has the DNA TGTGCCAGCCCCACTGGGGGGACAGTCACCGGGGAGCTGTTTTTT. Drawing the rest from reference TRBV7-2 and TRBJ2-2, the complete variable domain is GAGVSQSPSNKVTEKGKDVELRCDPISGHTALYWYRQSLGQGLEFLIYFQGNSAPDKSGLPSDRFSAERTGGSVSTLTIQRTQQEDSAVYLCASPTGGTVTGELFFGEGSRLTVL.

V and J are TRBV18 and TRBJ1-4; D is undetermined. The V gene lost 6 bases and the J gene lost 0 bases, with 14 bases spanning the gap. The CDR3 has 16 residues. The germline V gene encodes CDR1 KGHSH and CDR2 LQKENI. The CDR3 region is CASSRESPATNEKLFF. The DNA for the CDR3 is TGTGCCAGCTCGAGGGAGAGCCCTGCAACTAATGAAAAACTGTTTTTT.

The chain has TRBV10-3 and TRBJ2-1; the D gene is possibly TRBD2 (6 bases). The CDR3 covers 14 residues. Per the germline V gene, CDR1 is ENHRY and CDR2 is SYGVKD. V lost 10 bases and J 5 bases, leaving 18 bases between the germline ends. CDR3 residues: CATRAGLANNEQFF. The CDR3 DNA sequence: TGTGCCACTAGAGCTGGTCTAGCGAACAATGAGCAGTTCTTC.

This chain uses TRBV6-6 with TRBJ1-5; 7 bases match TRBD1. Germline V CDR1 and CDR2: MNHNY, SVGAGI (reference sequence). Trimming cost V 5 bases and J 4 bases; bases outside gene matches: 8. This CDR3 is built from 15 residues. Here the CDR3 DNA reads TGTGCCAGCAGTCGACAGGGAGAAACGAATCAGCCCCAGCATTTT. Amino acid sequence: CASSRQGETNQPQHF.

This chain joins TRBV5-5 and TRBJ2-7, with D perhaps matching TRBD1 (6 bases). The CDR3 runs 14 residues. Trimming removed 0 bases from V and 5 bases from J, with 12 bases in between. Germline V gene sequence: CDR1 SGHKS, CDR2 YYEKEE (reference sequence). In DNA form, the CDR3 reads TGTGCCAGCAGCTTGGGGACAGCTGGGGACGAGCAGTACTTC. Protein sequence: CASSLGTAGDEQYF.

The gene calls are TRBV6-5 and TRBJ1-1; maybe TRBD1 (6 bases). The germline V gene encodes CDR1 MNHEY and CDR2 SVGAGI. The CDR3 is 15 amino acids. V gave up 6 bases and J gave up 1 base, with 15 bases separating them. The CDR3 spells CASSRSQGSNTEAFF. The CDR3 DNA follows: TGTGCCAGCAGCCGGTCGCAGGGGTCGAACACTGAAGCTTTCTTT.

The chain links TRBV5-6 to TRBJ2-3; no firm D call. The V end lost 3 bases, the J end lost 3 bases, and 11 bases lay between the germline ends. This CDR3 spans 14 amino acids. Per the germline V gene, CDR1 is SGHDT and CDR2 is YYEEEE. The CDR3 bases are TGTGCCAGCAGCTCCACTACTGAGACAGATACGCAGTATTTT. The encoded protein is CASSSTTETDTQYF.

The V and J genes are TRBV7-9 and TRBJ1-3, with 7 bases that match TRBD1. The junction had 2 bases not matched to a gene; V was cut back by 3 bases and J by 0 bases. This CDR3 region has 15 residues. Germline V CDR1 and CDR2: SEHNR, FQNEAQ (reference sequence). CDR3 DNA: TGTGCCAGCAGCTTTACAGGGGTCTCTGGAAACACCATATATTTT. As protein: CASSFTGVSGNTIYF.

The V and J genes are TRBV18 and TRBJ2-7; D remains ambiguous. V was cut by 2 bases and J by 0 bases, with 8 bases left in between. The CDR3 is 14 residues long. Per the germline V gene, CDR1 is KGHSH and CDR2 is LQKENI. The CDR3 nucleotides read TGTGCCAGCTCACCAGGCTACAGCTCCTACGAGCAGTACTTC. Protein: CASSPGYSSYEQYF.

This clone was detected a few times. The V gene is TRBV14, the J gene TRBJ2-7; D perhaps matches TRBD1 (6 bases). In germline, CDR1 is SGHDN, CDR2 FVKESK. The CDR3 contains 13 residues. With 0 bases removed from V and 6 bases from J, the gap between germline ends came to 9 bases. This CDR3 reads CASSQDPRGEQYF. The CDR3 coding sequence is TGTGCCAGCAGCCAAGACCCCAGGGGCGAGCAGTACTTC.

The rearrangement uses TRBV5-1 and TRBJ2-7; the D is unclear. The V and J ends lost 3 bases and 1 base respectively, with 8 bases between them. From germline, CDR1 is SGHRS and CDR2 YFSETQ. The CDR3 length is 13 residues. In DNA, the CDR3 is TGCGCCAGCAGCTACGGTAGTTCCTACGAGCAGTACTTC. Translating it yields CASSYGSSYEQYF.

The genes are TRBV4-1 and TRBJ1-2; maybe TRBD1 (5 bases). Germline V gene data show CDR1 as MGHRA and CDR2 as YSYEKL. The CDR3 contains 14 residues. Trimming left V 0 bases short and J 6 bases short, with 11 bases between. CDR3 DNA: TGCGCCAGCAGCCAAGAGCGGGGGATCGATGGCTACACCTTC. Translated: CASSQERGIDGYTF.

This chain connects TRBV7-2 to TRBJ1-1, with a tentative D call TRBD1 (6 bases). The CDR3 is 14 amino acids. CDR1 SGHTA and CDR2 FQGNSA come from the germline V gene. Between the trimmed V and J ends, which lost 2 bases and 4 bases, there was a span of 11 bases. The CDR3 reads CASSLQGIATEAFF. The DNA for the CDR3 is TGTGCCAGCAGCTTACAGGGGATCGCCACTGAAGCTTTCTTT.

The V and J genes are TRBV6-1 and TRBJ1-5, with D unresolved. The CDR3 covers 12 residues. Trimming stripped 7 bases from V and 6 bases from J, with 10 bases between. Looked up from germline, CDR1 is MNHNS and CDR2 is SASEGT. This CDR3 reads CASNLAGQPQHF. The CDR3 bases are TGTGCCAGCAACTTGGCGGGTCAGCCCCAGCATTTT.

The chain employs TRBV5-1 and TRBJ2-7; maybe TRBD1 (5 bases). The germline gives CDR1 SGHRS, CDR2 YFSETQ. Trimming took 6 bases from V and 7 from J, leaving 20 bases between them. The CDR3 is made up of 14 amino acids. The CDR3 region is CASIKTAGQGEQYF. The CDR3 DNA reads as TGCGCCAGCATCAAGACCGCAGGCCAGGGTGAGCAGTACTTC. Drawing the rest from reference TRBV5-1 and TRBJ2-7, the complete variable domain is KAGVTQTPRYLIKTRGQQVTLSCSPISGHRSVSWYQQTPGQGLQFLFEYFSETQRNKGNFPGRFSGRQFSNSRSEMNVSTLELGDSALYLCASIKTAGQGEQYFGPGTRLTVT.

The chain recombines TRBV28 with TRBJ1-1; 7 nucleotides line up with TRBD1. This CDR3 region has 16 residues. The V gene end was trimmed by 2 bases and the J gene end by 4 bases; junction bases not matched to a gene: 10. In germline, CDR1 is MDHEN, CDR2 SYDVKM. CDR3 loop: CASSLELGRGTTEAFF. Written as DNA, the CDR3 is TGTGCCAGCAGTTTAGAGTTGGGCAGGGGGACCACTGAAGCTTTCTTT.

The CDR3 bases are TGTGCCAGCAGCGTAAGCGTCAATGAGCAGTTCTTC. It is translated as CASSVSVNEQFF. J is TRBJ2-1 and V is TRBV9, with no clear D. Germline V gene data show CDR1 as SGDLS and CDR2 as YYNGEE. The CDR3 is 12 amino acids. Deletions cut 1 base from V and 6 bases from J, with 5 bases between.

The J gene is TRBJ1-1, the V gene TRBV10-1; D ambiguous. V dropped 0 bases and J dropped 10 bases, with 12 bases sitting between them. The V gene's germline CDR1 is WNHNN and CDR2 SYGVQD (reference sequence). The CDR3 totals 13 residues. The CDR3 spells CASSESIRSGAFF. For the CDR3, the DNA is TGCGCCAGCAGTGAGTCGATTCGGAGTGGAGCTTTCTTT.

V and J are TRBV6-6 and TRBJ1-5, with D possibly TRBD1 on 5 matching bases. Trimming took off 2 bases at V and 2 bases at J, with 10 bases between the two ends. The V gene's germline CDR1 is MNHNY and CDR2 SVGAGI (reference sequence). This CDR3 spans 15 amino acids. CDR3 in DNA: TGTGCCAGCAGTTACGACAGATCTGGCAATCAGCCCCAGCATTTT. It is translated as CASSYDRSGNQPQHF.

This rearrangement joins TRBV5-1 to TRBJ2-1, with 11 bases that match TRBD2. The CDR3 is 16 amino acids. V lost 4 bases to trimming and J lost 7 bases; unmatched junction nucleotides: 10. Germline V lookup: CDR1 SGHRS, CDR2 YFSETQ. The CDR3 here is CASSSTGTSGGNEQFF. CDR3 sequence (DNA): TGCGCCAGCAGCAGTACCGGGACTAGCGGAGGAAATGAGCAGTTCTTC.